A single sample is the source of the 8 T cell receptor beta chains below, sequenced in a study of regulatory T cells in long-lasting Graves disease. With iRepertoire HTBI primers and Arm-PCR of CDR3 regions, TCR beta libraries were built. TCRdb recomputed calls from the multiplex PCR reads with MiXCR, one row per CDR3 protein. The sample has hundreds of thousands of distinct CDR3 sequences, around a fifth seen once. Time point defined: persistent/refractory GD, antithyroid drugs over 5 years with positive TRAb. Researchers made the TCR library from RNA that was extracted from PBMCs. The sample was peripheral blood mononuclear cells (PBMCs), taken when the disease was refractory, from a patient treated with antithyroid drugs. The receptors stem from a female donor with Graves disease.

The CDR3 protein is CASSAGTSGIYEQYF. In DNA form, the CDR3 reads TGTGCCAGCAGCGCGGGGACTAGCGGAATCTACGAGCAGTACTTC. The genes are TRBV9 and TRBJ2-7; 11 nucleotides agree with TRBD2. The ends lost 3 bases at V and 3 bases at J; junction bases unmatched: 5. This CDR3 spans 15 amino acids. The germline V gene encodes CDR1 SGDLS and CDR2 YYNGEE.

This clonotype occurred a few times. The chain couples TRBV15 to TRBJ2-7; tentatively, D is TRBD1 (5 bases). V was trimmed by 3 bases and J by 2 bases, leaving 11 bases between them. The CDR3 extends over 14 amino acids. CDR1 is LNHNV and CDR2 is YYDKDF in the germline V gene (reference sequence). The CDR3 loop is CATSSQGRPYEQYF. The DNA of the CDR3 is TGTGCCACCAGCAGCCAGGGTCGTCCCTACGAGCAGTACTTC.

J is TRBJ2-3 and V is TRBV9; TRBD2 agrees at 7 bases. The germline V gene has CDR1 SGDLS and CDR2 YYNGEE. V was pared by 0 bases and J by 2 bases, with 9 bases of the junction left unmatched. There are 17 residues in the CDR3. The CDR3 here is CASSVATASGSTDTQYF. The CDR3 DNA sequence: TGTGCCAGCAGCGTAGCTACGGCTAGCGGCTCCACAGATACGCAGTATTTT.

At least ten counts were recorded for this clonotype. The chain recombines TRBV6-1 with TRBJ2-4; D unresolved. Germline lookup yields CDR1 MNHNS and CDR2 SASEGT. Trimming cost V 6 bases and J 5 bases, with 14 bases left between them. CDR3 size: 14 residues. The CDR3 DNA reads TGTGCCAGCAGCTCCCAGGTTTTGGAAAACATTCAGTACTTC. Its translation: CASSSQVLENIQYF.

V and J are TRBV7-9 and TRBJ2-7, with a tentative D call TRBD1 (6 bases). Trimming took 8 bases from V and 2 from J, leaving 16 bases between them. In germline, CDR1 is SEHNR, CDR2 FQNEAQ (reference sequence). This CDR3 region has 14 residues. The DNA of the CDR3 is TGTGCCAGCGGATATTACAGGGATCCCTACGAGCAGTACTTC. This gives the protein CASGYYRDPYEQYF. Filled out from reference TRBV7-9 and TRBJ2-7, the complete variable domain reads DTGVSQNPRHKITKRGQNVTFRCDPISEHNRLYWYRQTLGQGPEFLTYFQNEAQLEKSRLLSDRFSAERPKGSFSTLEIQRTEQGDSAMYLCASGYYRDPYEQYFGPGTRLTVT.

This clonotype was detected ten times or more. The chain carries TRBV12-3 or TRBV12-4 and TRBJ1-2, with 8 bases matching TRBD1. V shed 10 bases, J shed 3 bases, and the junction held 7 bases outside the gene matches. The CDR3 covers 13 residues. The CDR3 loop is CATSQGGDYGYTF. CDR3 sequence (DNA): TGTGCCACCTCACAGGGGGGCGACTATGGCTACACCTTC.

V and J are TRBV5-5 and TRBJ1-4, with D perhaps matching TRBD1 (6 bases). The V end was cut by 0 bases, the J end by 1 base, with 13 bases between. The CDR3 has 17 amino acids. Germline V gives CDR1 SGHKS, CDR2 YYEKEE (reference sequence). The CDR3 DNA sequence: TGTGCCAGCAGCTTGGGAGGGGGAGTGAGAACTAATGAAAAACTGTTTTTT. Its translation is CASSLGGGVRTNEKLFF.

CDR3 nucleotide sequence: TGTGCCAGCGCAAGGGCAGGGGAGACCCAGTACTTC. It yields the protein CASARAGETQYF. The chain joins TRBV6-1 to TRBJ2-5, with D tentatively TRBD1 (5 bases). Looked up from germline, CDR1 is MNHNS and CDR2 is SASEGT. The V gene lost 8 bases and the J gene lost 5 bases, with 12 bases spanning the gap. The CDR3 loop spans 12 amino acids.